This TCR beta chain was found in a study of T cell responses to AZD1222 COVID-19 vaccine. Overall study findings and caveats: In a largely white British group with more females than males, clonal diversity was possibly underestimated. Unmutated variant regions reportedly attract nearly half of all spike-specific TCRs. Only a handful of AZD1222 recipients were seropositive at baseline.

This CDR3 contains 16 residues. Trimming cost V 2 bases and J 1 base; bases outside gene matches: 6. Germline lookup yields CDR1 KGHSH and CDR2 LQKENI. Profiled with immunoSEQ multiplex PCR; TCRdb holds only in-frame clones, not every one. Seen here are some 150,000 clones, more than 75% observed once, and the top ten hold roughly 4.3%. About this clone itself: Its antigen is unknown.

The specimen was peripheral blood, collected 28 days after the second AZD1222 dose. The sequence came from an adult who received the AZD1222 COVID-19 vaccine. The chain combines TRBV18 with TRBJ2-3; 7 nucleotides match TRBD2. The CDR3 DNA sequence: TGTGCCAGCTCACCAGGGGCTAGCGGCCGCACAGATACGCAGTATTTT. As protein: CASSPGASGRTDTQYF.